This TCR beta chain was identified during a study of cytomegalovirus exposure and HLA in healthy donors. The germline CDR1 and CDR2 sequences are LGHNA and YNFKEQ. The V and J ends lost 0 bases and 4 bases respectively, with 12 bases between them. The CDR3 runs to 16 residues. With 60 Vbeta and 13 Jbeta primers, the PCR was carried out. Assay: immunoSEQ multiplex PCR; the TCRdb copy retains only in-frame clones and omits some. Here the sample spans 100,000 to 150,000 clones, about 10% being singletons. The origin of this receptor is a woman aged 18-35 years in good health and CMV-seropositive. The J gene is TRBJ1-4, the V gene TRBV4-2, with D perhaps matching TRBD1 (5 bases). Sample: PBMCs. The CDR3 protein is CASSQEGPDGNEKLFF. CDR3 bases: TGTGCCAGCAGCCAAGAGGGGCCAGACGGTAATGAAAAACTGTTTTTT.